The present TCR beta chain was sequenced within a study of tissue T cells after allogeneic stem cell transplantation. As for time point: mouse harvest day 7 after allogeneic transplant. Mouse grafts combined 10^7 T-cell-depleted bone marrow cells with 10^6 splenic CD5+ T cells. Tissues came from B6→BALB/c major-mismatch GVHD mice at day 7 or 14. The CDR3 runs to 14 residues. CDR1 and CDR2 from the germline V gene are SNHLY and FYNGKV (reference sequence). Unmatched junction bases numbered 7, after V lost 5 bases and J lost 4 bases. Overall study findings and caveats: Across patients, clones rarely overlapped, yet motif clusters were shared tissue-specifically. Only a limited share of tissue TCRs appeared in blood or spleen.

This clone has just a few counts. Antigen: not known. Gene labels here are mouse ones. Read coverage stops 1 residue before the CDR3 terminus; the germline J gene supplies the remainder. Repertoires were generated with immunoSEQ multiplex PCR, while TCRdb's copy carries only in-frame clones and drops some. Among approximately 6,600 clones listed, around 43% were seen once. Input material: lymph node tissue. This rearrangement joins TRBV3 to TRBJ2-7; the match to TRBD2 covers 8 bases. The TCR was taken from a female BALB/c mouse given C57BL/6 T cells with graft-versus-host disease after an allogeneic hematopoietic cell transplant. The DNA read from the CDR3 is TGTGCCAGCAGCCCCCGTACTGGGGGATATGAACAGTAC. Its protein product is CASSPRTGGYEQY. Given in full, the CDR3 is CASSPRTGGYEQYF.